These 23 T cell receptor beta chains were sequenced from one sample in a study of OX40 agonist ivuxolimab in advanced cancers. The protocol was immunoSEQ multiplex PCR, while the TCRdb copy is restricted to in-frame clones and leaves out a portion. The sample lists around 57,000 clones, around 93% occurring once. The sample in question was CD4+ or CD8+ T cells sorted from blood, obtained in a trial of the OX40 agonist ivuxolimab. These receptors were taken from an adult with an advanced solid tumor such as melanoma, head and neck, liver or kidney cancer.

The V gene is TRBV7-9, the J gene TRBJ1-3, with D hard to call. The CDR3 has 13 residues. Germline CDR1 reads SEHNR; CDR2 reads FQNEAQ (reference sequence). Trimming stripped 1 base from V and 8 bases from J, with 9 bases between. The CDR3 region is CASSLDWVHTIYF. The CDR3 nucleotides read TGTGCCAGCAGCTTAGATTGGGTTCACACCATATATTTT.

The chain uses TRBV4-3 and TRBJ1-2; D gene unclear. The CDR3 covers 15 residues. Germline V gene lookup returns CDR1 LGHNA and CDR2 YSLEER. V lost 0 bases and J lost 4, with 12 bases in between. The CDR3 sequence: CASSQDTVGSYGYTF. CDR3 bases: TGCGCCAGCAGCCAAGATACGGTGGGGTCCTATGGCTACACCTTC.

The chain couples TRBV11-2 to TRBJ2-7, with D possibly matching TRBD1 (5 bases). V lost 5 bases and J 2 bases, leaving 22 bases between the germline ends. Germline CDR1 is SGHAT and CDR2 is FQNNGV. CDR3 length: 17 amino acids. The CDR3 coding sequence is TGTGCCAGCAGCCCCTTCCCTAAGGGGTCTTTTCCCTACGAGCAGTACTTC. Translating it yields CASSPFPKGSFPYEQYF.

This chain joins TRBV30 and TRBJ2-3; maybe TRBD2 (5 bases). The CDR3 covers 13 residues. Trimming stripped 1 base from V and 5 bases from J, with 10 bases between. Germline assignment: CDR1 GTSNPN and CDR2 SVGIG (reference sequence). CDR3 sequence: CAWSDGVQDTQYF. CDR3 bases: TGTGCCTGGAGTGACGGGGTTCAAGATACGCAGTATTTT.

V gene TRBV5-6 combines with J gene TRBJ2-3; D is possibly TRBD2 (6 bases). Germline V gives CDR1 SGHDT, CDR2 YYEEEE. This CDR3 region has 15 residues. V was clipped by 0 bases and J by 6 bases, with 14 bases between them. CDR3 amino acids: CASSLATEGGDTQYF. The CDR3 DNA follows: TGTGCCAGCAGCTTGGCCACGGAGGGAGGTGATACGCAGTATTTT.

This clone was counted a single time. The chain employs TRBV5-1 and TRBJ2-1; perhaps TRBD2 as D (5 bases). CDR1 and CDR2 (germline): SGHRS, YFSETQ. CDR3 length equals 14 residues. V gave up 5 bases and J gave up 0 bases, with 9 bases separating them. The CDR3 coding sequence is TGCGCCAGCAGGGTGGGGAGCTCCTACAATGAGCAGTTCTTC. Its protein product is CASRVGSSYNEQFF. Looking up the rest from reference TRBV5-1 and TRBJ2-1 gives the full variable domain: KAGVTQTPRYLIKTRGQQVTLSCSPISGHRSVSWYQQTPGQGLQFLFEYFSETQRNKGNFPGRFSGRQFSNSRSEMNVSTLELGDSALYLCASRVGSSYNEQFFGPGTRLTVL.

This rearrangement joins TRBV11-2 to TRBJ2-3; D tentatively reads TRBD1 or TRBD2 (6 bases each). Deletions cut 7 bases from V and 5 bases from J, with 16 bases between. Germline V gene lookup returns CDR1 SGHAT and CDR2 FQNNGV. This CDR3 is 14 amino acids long. DNA for the CDR3: TGTGCCAGCACACTTGTAGGGGGGCAAGATACGCAGTATTTT. It translates to CASTLVGGQDTQYF.

The J gene is TRBJ2-6, the V gene TRBV19, with D maybe TRBD2 (6 bases). Germline CDR1 reads LNHDA; CDR2 reads SQIVND (reference sequence). This CDR3 region has 19 residues. V was pared by 5 bases and J by 0 bases, with 20 bases between. The CDR3 here is CASSPHYRWGGSGANVLTF. The DNA for the CDR3 is TGTGCCAGTAGTCCACACTACCGATGGGGAGGCTCTGGGGCCAACGTCCTGACTTTC.

The chain has TRBV2 and TRBJ1-5; D not certain. This CDR3 has 13 amino acids. The V end was cut by 2 bases, the J end by 5 bases, with 7 bases between. In germline, CDR1 is SNHLY, CDR2 FYNNEI. CDR3 amino acids: CASSESTYQPQHF. Here the CDR3 DNA reads TGTGCCAGCAGTGAATCCACCTATCAGCCCCAGCATTTT. Together with reference TRBV2 and TRBJ1-5, the CDR3 gives the full variable domain: EPEVTQTPSHQVTQMGQEVILRCVPISNHLYFYWYRQILGQKVEFLVSFYNNEISEKSEIFDDQFSVERPDGSNFTLKIRSTKLEDSAMYFCASSESTYQPQHFGDGTRLSIL.

The chain uses TRBV7-2 and TRBJ2-1, with D possibly being TRBD1 (5 bases). Trimming left V 2 bases short and J 8 bases short, with 13 bases between. Germline lookup yields CDR1 SGHTA and CDR2 FQGNSA. The CDR3 is 14 amino acids. The chain's CDR3 is CASSLQGNIDEQFF. In nucleotides, the CDR3 is TGTGCCAGCAGCTTACAGGGTAATATCGATGAGCAGTTCTTC. The full variable domain, rest sourced from reference TRBV7-2 and TRBJ2-1, is GAGVSQSPSNKVTEKGKDVELRCDPISGHTALYWYRQSLGQGLEFLIYFQGNSAPDKSGLPSDRFSAERTGGSVSTLTIQRTQQEDSAVYLCASSLQGNIDEQFFGPGTRLTVL.

The chain uses TRBV19 and TRBJ2-1; 10 bases match TRBD1. The V gene end was trimmed by 7 bases and the J gene end by 1 base; junction bases not matched to a gene: 1. This CDR3 comprises 14 residues. In germline, CDR1 is LNHDA, CDR2 SQIVND (reference sequence). DNA for the CDR3: TGTGCCAGTAAGGGACAGGGGTCCTACAATGAGCAGTTCTTC. The encoded protein is CASKGQGSYNEQFF.

The genes are TRBV7-8 and TRBJ2-2; TRBD1 is a possible D gene (5 bases). Germline CDR1 SGHVS, CDR2 FQNEAQ. The CDR3 totals 16 residues. Trimming took 3 bases from V and 3 from J, leaving 14 bases between them. CDR3 amino acids: CASSFLRGRDTGELFF. The CDR3 DNA is TGTGCCAGCAGCTTCTTAAGGGGCCGGGACACCGGGGAGCTGTTTTTT.

The chain carries TRBV7-9 and TRBJ2-1, with D unresolved. This CDR3 spans 14 amino acids. V dropped 6 bases and J dropped 6 bases, with 15 bases sitting between them. The germline CDR1 and CDR2 sequences are SEHNR and FQNEAQ (reference sequence). The CDR3 region is CASSPRTEPNEQFF. In DNA form, the CDR3 reads TGTGCCAGCAGTCCTAGAACCGAGCCCAATGAGCAGTTCTTC.

V gene TRBV9 combines with J gene TRBJ2-6; D is perhaps TRBD1 or TRBD2 (5 bases each). The V and J ends lost 3 bases and 2 bases respectively, with 15 bases between them. CDR1 is SGDLS, CDR2 YYNGEE, per germline. The CDR3 spans 17 residues. The CDR3 DNA reads as TGTGCCAGCAGCGACAGTTCCGGGACCGCTGGGGCCAACGTCCTGACTTTC. Translated: CASSDSSGTAGANVLTF.

CDR3 nucleotides: TGTGCCAGCAGTTTATCGTCCCACTCCTATAATTCACCCCTCCACTTT. This codes for CASSLSSHSYNSPLHF. V usage is TRBV28 and J usage is TRBJ1-6; D ambiguous. CDR1 is MDHEN and CDR2 is SYDVKM in the germline V gene. The CDR3 length is 16 residues. Between the trimmed V and J ends, which lost 1 base and 0 bases, there was a span of 7 bases.

This sequence joins TRBV7-3 and TRBJ2-1; 11 bases align to TRBD2. The CDR3 loop spans 15 amino acids. V gave up 7 bases and J gave up 9 bases; unmatched junction bases: 11. Germline CDR1 and CDR2: SGHTA and FQGTGA. The CDR3 region has the DNA TGTGCCAGCACCCTTAGCGGGAGGGCCTTCTCTGAGCAGTTCTTC. The encoded protein is CASTLSGRAFSEQFF.

The rearrangement uses TRBV4-2 and TRBJ1-6; TRBD1 is a possible D gene (6 bases). The germline V gene has CDR1 LGHNA and CDR2 YNFKEQ. V lost 2 bases and J 0 bases, leaving 20 bases between the germline ends. This CDR3 is built from 20 residues. The CDR3 nucleotides are TGTGCCAGCAGCCAAAGCGGACAGCAAGAACCGAGCTCCTATAATTCACCCCTCCACTTT. It yields the protein CASSQSGQQEPSSYNSPLHF.

The CDR3 here is CASSAWEETDTQYF. The CDR3 nucleotides read TGTGCCAGCAGCGCATGGGAAGAGACCGATACGCAGTATTTT. The chain employs TRBV11-2 and TRBJ2-3, with D unresolved. The germline V and J ends were trimmed by 5 bases and 6 bases, with 15 bases remaining between them. Germline V lookup: CDR1 SGHAT, CDR2 FQNNGV. The CDR3 sequence is 14 residues long.

This chain uses TRBV7-9 with TRBJ1-1; D is perhaps TRBD1 (5 bases). The germline gives CDR1 SEHNR, CDR2 FQNEAQ (reference sequence). V lost 4 bases, J lost 5 bases, and 20 bases lay in between. The CDR3 is made up of 16 amino acids. CDR3 sequence: CASSSGTDWKGTEAFF. The CDR3 nucleotides read TGTGCCAGCAGCTCGGGGACTGACTGGAAGGGGACTGAAGCTTTCTTT. Full variable domain (remainder filled in from reference TRBV7-9 and TRBJ1-1): DTGVSQNPRHKITKRGQNVTFRCDPISEHNRLYWYRQTLGQGPEFLTYFQNEAQLEKSRLLSDRFSAERPKGSFSTLEIQRTEQGDSAMYLCASSSGTDWKGTEAFFGQGTRLTVV.

The V and J genes are TRBV28 and TRBJ1-5; TRBD1 is a possible D gene (5 bases). From germline, CDR1 is MDHEN and CDR2 SYDVKM. This CDR3 is 14 amino acids long. Trimming cost V 7 bases and J 0 bases, with 10 bases left between them. In nucleotides, the CDR3 is TGTGCCAGCATTGGACAACATAGCAATCAGCCCCAGCATTTT. It encodes CASIGQHSNQPQHF.

DNA of the CDR3: TGTGCCAGCAGTTTTCCTAGCGGGGGGGTGTACAATGAGCAGTTCTTC. Amino acid sequence: CASSFPSGGVYNEQFF. V is TRBV28 and J is TRBJ2-1; 12 bases are shared with TRBD2. There are 16 residues in the CDR3. Germline V CDR1 and CDR2: MDHEN, SYDVKM. V trimming: 3 bases; J trimming: 4 bases; junction bases outside the gene matches: 4.

The rearrangement uses TRBV13 and TRBJ2-1; D might be TRBD1 or TRBD2, each matching 5 bases. CDR3 size: 15 residues. CDR1 PRHDT and CDR2 FYEKMQ come from the germline V gene (reference sequence). The V end was cut by 5 bases, the J end by 6 bases, with 17 bases between. The CDR3 coding sequence is TGTGCCAGCAGCCTGGGACCGCGACGGAGCAATGAGCAGTTCTTC. Its translation is CASSLGPRRSNEQFF.

This CDR3 reads CASSIDGESPLHF. Written as DNA, the CDR3 is TGTGCCAGTAGTATTGACGGGGAATCACCCCTCCACTTT. The chain employs TRBV19 and TRBJ1-6, with D unclear. This CDR3 comprises 13 residues. Germline CDR1 and CDR2: LNHDA and SQIVND (reference sequence). V lost 3 bases, J lost 10 bases, and 10 bases lay in between. The full variable domain, in which reference TRBV19 and TRBJ1-6 provide the parts outside the CDR3, is DGGITQSPKYLFRKEGQNVTLSCEQNLNHDAMYWYRQDPGQGLRLIYYSQIVNDFQKGDIAEGYSVSREKKESFPLTVTSAQKNPTAFYLCASSIDGESPLHFGNGTRLTVT.